The rows below give T cell receptor beta chains drawn from one sample of a study of beta chain features in type 1 diabetes. Profiled with immunoSEQ multiplex PCR; TCRdb holds only in-frame clones, not every one. The sample shows about 360,000 clones, 10% to 15% of them seen only once. Sequencing input: naive CD4+ T cells from blood. The receptors originated from a man aged 18-30 years in good health. CDR3s include the opening cysteine and the closing phenylalanine or tryptophan. The D gene is left open where the match is weak. Some rows have no size entry. The others give once, few or many, or a class for an expanded clone.

TRBV18,NA,TRBJ1-1,few,14,TGTGCCAGCTCACGAGGACAGCAGAACACTGAAGCTTTCTTT,CASSRGQQNTEAFF
TRBV5-1,TRBD2,TRBJ2-1,NA,16,TGCGCCAGCAGCGGATCGCGGGGGGCTGGATACAATGAGCAGTTCTTC,CASSGSRGAGYNEQFF
TRBV4-2,NA,TRBJ2-5,few,14,TGTGCCAGCAGCTTGGCCGGGAGTCGAGAGACCCAGTACTTC,CASSLAGSRETQYF
TRBV19,NA,TRBJ1-1,few,12,TGTGCCAGTAGTATCGGGCGGGGCCTAGCTTTCTTT,CASSIGRGLAFF
TRBV6-5,NA,TRBJ1-2,few,10,TGTGCCACCACGGGCGGGGGCTACACCTTC,CATTGGGYTF
TRBV18,NA,TRBJ2-2,few,11,TGTGCCAGCCCTCGGGCCGGGGAGCTGTTTTTT,CASPRAGELFF
TRBV5-1,NA,TRBJ2-1,few,13,TGCGCCAGCAGCAAAACGTGGAGCTCTGAGCAGTTCTTC,CASSKTWSSEQFF
TRBV5-1,NA,TRBJ1-1,few,13,TGCGCCAGCAGCGCGGACTTAATTCCTGAAGCTTTCTTT,CASSADLIPEAFF
TRBV19,NA,TRBJ2-3,few,14,TGTGCCAGTAGTACCTACCACGGCACAGATACGCAGTATTTT,CASSTYHGTDTQYF
TRBV7-2,NA,TRBJ2-3,NA,15,TGTGCCAGCAGCCTTCAGGGGACGTCCACAGATACGCAGTATTTT,CASSLQGTSTDTQYF
TRBV7-9,NA,TRBJ2-7,NA,15,TGTGCCAGCAGCACCTTCGGGGTTAGCTCCTACGAGCAGTACTTC,CASSTFGVSSYEQYF
TRBV29-1,TRBD1,TRBJ2-7,NA,12,TGCAGCGTTCGGGACAGATTTTACGAGCAGTACTTC,CSVRDRFYEQYF
TRBV4-2,TRBD2,TRBJ2-3,few,17,TGTGCCAGCAGCCAAGGACTAGCGGGAGGGCCCGCAGATACGCAGTATTTT,CASSQGLAGGPADTQYF
TRBV4-2,TRBD1,TRBJ1-2,few,16,TGTGCCAGCAGCCATTATGGACAGGAGAAACAGGGTGGCTACACCTTC,CASSHYGQEKQGGYTF
TRBV7-3,NA,TRBJ1-2,NA,15,TGTGCCAGCAGCTTAACCGGCGGGGACGCCTATGGCTACACCTTC,CASSLTGGDAYGYTF
TRBV7-9,TRBD1,TRBJ2-3,few,16,TGTGCCAGCAGCTCCACCGGGACAGGGAGCACAGATACGCAGTATTTT,CASSSTGTGSTDTQYF
TRBV9,NA,TRBJ1-1,few,14,TGTGCCAGCAGCGTAGGGGGGCAGAACACTGAAGCTTTCTTT,CASSVGGQNTEAFF
TRBV4-2,TRBD1,TRBJ1-5,NA,16,TGTGCCAGCAGCCAAAACCCGACAGGGGTAAATCAGCCCCAGCATTTT,CASSQNPTGVNQPQHF
TRBV30,TRBD1,TRBJ1-2,NA,13,TGTGCCTGGAACATTAGGGACAGGGGAAGCTACACCTTC,CAWNIRDRGSYTF
TRBV5-1,TRBD1,TRBJ2-3,few,17,TGCGCCAGCAACACAGGGGCGGGTATCCCTAGCACAGATACGCAGTATTTT,CASNTGAGIPSTDTQYF
TRBV7-2,TRBD2,TRBJ2-7,few,14,TGTGCCAGCAGCTTGGGGACTAGCCTATACGAGCAGTACTTC,CASSLGTSLYEQYF
TRBV9,TRBD1,TRBJ1-2,NA,15,TGTGCCAGCAGCGCCCGGGACAGCTCCAACTATGGCTACACCTTC,CASSARDSSNYGYTF
TRBV28,TRBD1,TRBJ2-1,NA,15,TGTGCCAGCAGAACTACCGGGACAGGCTTCGGGGGGCAGTTCTTC,CASRTTGTGFGGQFF
TRBV6-1,TRBD1,TRBJ1-2,NA,13,TGTGCCAGCAGGACAGGGCCCGCTAGAGGCTACACCTTC,CASRTGPARGYTF
TRBV5-6,NA,TRBJ1-4,few,14,TGTGCCAGCAGCTTAGCGTCAACTAATGAAAAACTGTTTTTT,CASSLASTNEKLFF
TRBV30,TRBD1,TRBJ1-3,few,15,TGTGCCTGGAGTCCAGGACAGGGGTATGGAAACACCATATATTTT,CAWSPGQGYGNTIYF
TRBV28,NA,TRBJ2-7,NA,15,TGTGCCAGCACCCAGCCGGGACTTGGACCCTACGAGCAGTACTTC,CASTQPGLGPYEQYF
TRBV4-3,NA,TRBJ2-1,few,18,TGCGCCAGCAGCCAAGCCCTAGGAAGCGGCATCTCCTACAATGAGCAGTTCTTC,CASSQALGSGISYNEQFF
TRBV9,NA,TRBJ1-1,few,14,TGTGCCAGCAGCGCTCTGACAGTGAACACTGAAGCTTTCTTT,CASSALTVNTEAFF
TRBV7-9,NA,TRBJ1-3,few,14,TGTGCGGACTTCACGCCGAGTACTGGAAACACCATATATTTT,CADFTPSTGNTIYF
TRBV7-2,NA,TRBJ2-3,NA,13,TGTGCCAGCAGCTTAGACAGGACAGATACGCAGTATTTT,CASSLDRTDTQYF
TRBV28,NA,TRBJ2-7,NA,15,TGTGCCAGCAGCCTCCCTGACAGTATCACCTACGAGCAGTACTTC,CASSLPDSITYEQYF
TRBV28,TRBD1,TRBJ2-7,few,16,TGTGCCAGCAGTTTGGGGACAGGGATCGGCGGCTACGAGCAGTACTTC,CASSLGTGIGGYEQYF
TRBV9,TRBD1,TRBJ2-3,few,14,TGTGCCAGCAGCGTACCGACAGGGGGAAATACGCAGTATTTT,CASSVPTGGNTQYF
TRBV27,NA,TRBJ2-7,NA,16,TGTGCCAGCAGTTCCCGACTGACTAGTGGGTCCTACGAGCAGTACTTC,CASSSRLTSGSYEQYF
TRBV2,NA,TRBJ1-2,NA,14,TGTGCCAGCAGTGAAACGGTTCCCACTCATGGCTACACCTTC,CASSETVPTHGYTF
TRBV7-9,NA,TRBJ2-5,NA,10,TGTGCCTCAGGGCTTGAGACCCAGTACTTC,CASGLETQYF
TRBV18,NA,TRBJ1-1,few,15,TGTGCCAGCTCATCAGGGGAAATGGGAAACACTGAAGCTTTCTTT,CASSSGEMGNTEAFF
TRBV11-2,NA,TRBJ2-2,NA,14,TGTGCCAGCAGCTCGGGGGTGGTCACCGGGGAGCTGTTTTTT,CASSSGVVTGELFF
TRBV15,NA,TRBJ2-5,few,12,TGTGCCACCAGCAGAGACTCGGGGGGCCAAAACTTC,CATSRDSGGQNF
TRBV19,TRBD1,TRBJ1-1,few,13,TGTGCCAGTAGGGATCGACAGGGGGGTGAAGCTTTCTTT,CASRDRQGGEAFF
TRBV28,NA,TRBJ2-4,few,11,TGTGCCAGCAGTTCAGAAACCATTCAGTACTTC,CASSSETIQYF
TRBV6-1,NA,TRBJ2-3,NA,14,TGTGCCAGCAGTGAAGTCCTGTTCACAGATACGCAGTATTTT,CASSEVLFTDTQYF
TRBV9,NA,TRBJ2-4,few,16,TGTGCCAGCAGCTCCTCCCTGGGACAAGGGGAAAACATTCAGTACTTC,CASSSSLGQGENIQYF